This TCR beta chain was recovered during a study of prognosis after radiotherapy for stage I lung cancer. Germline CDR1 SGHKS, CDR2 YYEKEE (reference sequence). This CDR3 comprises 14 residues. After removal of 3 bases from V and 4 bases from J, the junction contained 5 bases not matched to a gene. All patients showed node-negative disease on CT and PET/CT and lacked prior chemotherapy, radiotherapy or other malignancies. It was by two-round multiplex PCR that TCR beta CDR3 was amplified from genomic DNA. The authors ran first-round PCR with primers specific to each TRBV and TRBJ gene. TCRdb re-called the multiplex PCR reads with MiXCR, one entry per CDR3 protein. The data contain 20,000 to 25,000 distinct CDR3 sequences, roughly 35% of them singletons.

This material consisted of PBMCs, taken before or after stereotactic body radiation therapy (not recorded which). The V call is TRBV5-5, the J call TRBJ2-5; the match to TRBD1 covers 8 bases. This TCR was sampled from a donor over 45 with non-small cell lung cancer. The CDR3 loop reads CASSSPGGGETQYF. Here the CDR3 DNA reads TGTGCCAGCAGCTCCCCAGGGGGCGGAGAGACCCAGTACTTC. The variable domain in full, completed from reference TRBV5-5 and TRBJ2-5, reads DAGVTQSPTHLIKTRGQQVTLRCSPISGHKSVSWYQQVLGQGPQFIFQYYEKEERGRGNFPDRFSARQFPNYSSELNVNALLLGDSALYLCASSSPGGGETQYFGPGTRLLVL.